The 14 T cell receptor beta chains below come from one sample, sequenced in a study of T cell changes during pregnancy in multiple sclerosis. Repertoires were generated with immunoSEQ multiplex PCR, while TCRdb's copy carries only in-frame clones and drops some. The repertoire holds 78,000 or so clones, with around 90% as singletons. Sequencing used peripheral blood, obtained before pregnancy. These receptor sequences come from a female donor with multiple sclerosis, enrolled in a pregnancy study.

The chain uses TRBV2 and TRBJ1-3; D is uncertain. The germline gives CDR1 SNHLY, CDR2 FYNNEI. Trimming removed 6 bases from V and 2 bases from J, with 11 bases in between. The CDR3 is 14 amino acids. For the CDR3, the DNA is TGTGCCAGCAGGAAAGAGTCGCCTGGAAACACCATATATTTT. Translated, it gives CASRKESPGNTIYF. The whole variable domain, filled in from reference TRBV2 and TRBJ1-3, reads EPEVTQTPSHQVTQMGQEVILRCVPISNHLYFYWYRQILGQKVEFLVSFYNNEISEKSEIFDDQFSVERPDGSNFTLKIRSTKLEDSAMYFCASRKESPGNTIYFGEGSWLTVV.

V and J are TRBV5-4 and TRBJ2-1; 14 positions match TRBD2. CDR3 length: 19 residues. The junction had 15 bases not matched to a gene; V was cut back by 4 bases and J by 6 bases. Germline assignment: CDR1 SGHNT and CDR2 YYREEE (reference sequence). CDR3 sequence: CASSGEATSGGARLNEQFF. In DNA, the CDR3 is TGTGCCAGCAGCGGGGAGGCGACTAGCGGGGGGGCCCGGCTCAATGAGCAGTTCTTC.

This chain uses TRBV29-1 with TRBJ2-7; 8 bases are a match to TRBD2. After removal of 1 base from V and 7 bases from J, the junction contained 12 bases not matched to a gene. This CDR3 comprises 15 residues. Germline-derived CDR1 and CDR2 are SQVTM and ANQGSEA. CDR3 DNA: TGCAGCGTTGAAGGAGGGCGGGGGGCCCGGGGGGAGCAGTACTTC. This encodes CSVEGGRGARGEQYF.

The chain uses TRBV18 and TRBJ2-7, with no clear D. With 3 bases removed from V and 0 bases from J, the gap between germline ends came to 12 bases. There are 15 residues in the CDR3. CDR1 is KGHSH and CDR2 is LQKENI in the germline V gene. The CDR3 bases are TGTGCCAGCTCACCTGATTTCGCGAGCTCCTACGAGCAGTACTTC. This sequence encodes CASSPDFASSYEQYF.

This clone was detected only once. The genes are TRBV19 and TRBJ1-6; possible D gene TRBD1, 6 bases. V was trimmed by 10 bases and J by 10 bases, leaving 14 bases between them. The CDR3 has 12 residues. Germline CDR1 and CDR2: LNHDA and SQIVND (reference sequence). CDR3 sequence reads: CATGTLGSPLHF. CDR3 DNA sequence: TGTGCCACCGGGACACTAGGATCACCCCTCCACTTT.

Turning to this clone: Other DNA sequences in the same sample also yield this CDR3. The chain links TRBV5-1 to TRBJ1-3; D gene unclear. V lost 0 bases to trimming and J lost 0 bases, with 7 bases between them. CDR1 SGHRS and CDR2 YFSETQ come from the germline V gene. This CDR3 is built from 15 residues. The CDR3 loop reads CASSLDRSSGNTIYF. The CDR3 region has the DNA TGCGCCAGCAGCTTGGACCGGAGCTCTGGAAACACCATATATTTT.

This clone was detected a few times. The chain combines TRBV18 with TRBJ1-1; 7 positions agree with TRBD1. Germline CDR1 and CDR2: KGHSH and LQKENI. The CDR3 is 12 amino acids. The junction had 6 bases not matched to a gene; V was cut back by 6 bases and J by 8 bases. This chain's CDR3 is CASSSGQVEAFF. The CDR3 nucleotides read TGTGCCAGCTCCTCCGGACAGGTAGAAGCTTTCTTT.

This chain links TRBV30 with TRBJ2-3; D might be TRBD2 (6 bases). CDR1 GTSNPN and CDR2 SVGIG come from the germline V gene (reference sequence). V was pared by 5 bases and J by 12 bases, with 15 bases between. The CDR3 runs to 11 residues. The CDR3 reads CAWGSGPSQYF. The CDR3, as DNA: TGTGCCTGGGGTAGCGGACCCTCCCAGTATTTT.

Turning to this clone: Other DNA sequences in this specimen translate into the identical CDR3. The rearrangement joins TRBV6-6 to TRBJ2-7; D gene unclear. Germline V gene sequence: CDR1 MNHNY, CDR2 SVGAGI (reference sequence). The CDR3 runs to 12 residues. Trimming left V 0 bases short and J 5 bases short, with 5 bases between. The CDR3 loop is CASSYSSDEQYF. In DNA form, the CDR3 reads TGTGCCAGCAGTTACTCGAGTGACGAGCAGTACTTC.

The genes are TRBV30 and TRBJ1-5; 7 bases are shared with TRBD1. Germline lookup yields CDR1 GTSNPN and CDR2 SVGIG (reference sequence). V was clipped by 4 bases and J by 1 base; unmatched bases: 4. The CDR3 is 14 amino acids. This chain's CDR3 is CAWTGTASNQPQHF. In DNA, the CDR3 is TGTGCCTGGACCGGGACAGCAAGCAATCAGCCCCAGCATTTT.

V gene TRBV2 combines with J gene TRBJ1-1; D possibly corresponds to TRBD1 (6 bases). Trimming removed 4 bases from V and 7 bases from J, with 10 bases in between. Germline loops: CDR1 SNHLY, CDR2 FYNNEI. This CDR3 spans 12 amino acids. CDR3 DNA: TGTGCCAGCAGTGGAAGGACAGATGAAGCTTTCTTT. It is translated as CASSGRTDEAFF.

The V and J genes are TRBV7-8 and TRBJ1-5; D remains unclear. The V end lost 2 bases, the J end lost 10 bases, and 6 bases lay between the germline ends. The CDR3 has 11 amino acids. Per germline, CDR1 SGHVS and CDR2 FQNEAQ. The CDR3: CASSLLGPQHF. The CDR3 region has the DNA TGTGCCAGCAGCTTATTGGGCCCCCAGCATTTT.

V usage is TRBV6-4 and J usage is TRBJ2-2; 9 positions match TRBD1. CDR1 is MRHNA, CDR2 SNTAGT, per germline. CDR3 length equals 14 residues. Trimming removed 4 bases from V and 3 bases from J; junction bases left unmatched: 0. The chain's CDR3 is CASSGTGDTGELFF. CDR3 coding DNA: TGTGCCAGCAGTGGGACAGGGGACACCGGGGAGCTGTTTTTT.

V and J are TRBV6-5 and TRBJ1-6, with 7 bases fitting TRBD1. Germline V lookup: CDR1 MNHEY, CDR2 SVGAGI. The CDR3 has 14 amino acids. The V segment lost 4 bases and the J segment 7 bases; nucleotides outside the gene matches: 4. CDR3 in DNA: TGTGCCAGCAGTTGGGACAGAAAAAATTCACCCCTCCACTTT. This codes for CASSWDRKNSPLHF.